This T cell receptor (beta chain) emerged from a study of vaccination and CD4 T cells after COVID-19. The study's findings and limits: A nonsignificant median increase from approximately 23 to 38 SARS-CoV-2-reactive clonotypes was observed.

Points on this clonotype: What it recognizes is unknown.

Germline trimming cut 5 bases from V and 10 bases from J; bases unmatched to any gene: 6. This CDR3 comprises 14 residues. CDR1 and CDR2 (germline): SEHNR, FQNEAQ (reference sequence). Cultured CD4+ T cell DNA was sequenced using the Oncomine TCR Beta short-read assay. The source of extracted genomic DNA was cultured CD4+ T cells. TCRdb reanalysed the PCR reads using MiXCR and keeps one entry per CDR3 protein. The sample consists of about 5,400 distinct CDR3 sequences, about 34% of them appearing once. Treatment specified: approximately nine-day PBMC culture with coronavirus spike peptide pools or control peptides (ViraFEST assay).

The chain employs TRBV7-9 and TRBJ1-6; 9 bases are shared with TRBD1. The receptor was isolated from a human donor who had recovered from COVID-19. The material was CD4+ T cells from blood, cultured in vitro, obtained after SARS-CoV-2 vaccination. The CDR3, as DNA: TGTGCCAGCAGCCCGACAGGGGGAGGCTCACCCCTCCACTTT. It codes for CASSPTGGGSPLHF.